What follows are 17 T cell receptor beta chains derived from one specimen sequenced in a study of T cell clonality in common variable immunodeficiency. TCRdb's table, derived via immunoSEQ multiplex PCR, lists solely in-frame clones and lacks some. The sample has about 81,000 clones, none seen only once. The sequencing sample was made of peripheral blood mononuclear cells. The receptor set was obtained from a person aged 18-70 years in good health.

The sample holds many counts of this clone. Read coverage stops 3 residues before the CDR3 terminus; the germline J gene supplies the remainder. The chain employs TRBV20-1 and TRBJ2-5; 7 bases agree with TRBD2. Trimming at V came to 5 bases and at J to 2 bases, leaving 5 bases not matched to a gene. Germline V gene data show CDR1 as DFQATT and CDR2 as SNEGSKA (reference sequence). There are 13 residues in the CDR3. This CDR3 is CSAVTGGQETQYF. The DNA read from the CDR3 is TGCAGTGCTGTCACCGGGGGGCAAGAGACC.

This clone was counted only a few times. The sequence runs out 3 residues before the end of the CDR3; the remainder is reconstructed from the germline J gene. This chain uses TRBV7-6 with TRBJ2-5; possible D gene TRBD2, 6 bases. CDR1 is SGHVS and CDR2 is FNYEAQ in the germline V gene. This CDR3 contains 16 residues. Deletions cut 1 base from V and 4 bases from J, with 16 bases between. The CDR3 is CASSLGGTGGPETQYF. The CDR3 DNA, read in part, is TGTGCCAGCAGCTTAGGGGGGACTGGCGGTCCAGAGACC.

This clone appeared many times. The read ends 3 residues shy of where the CDR3 ends; the end is completed using the germline J gene. V is TRBV10-1 and J is TRBJ1-2, with D hard to call. Trimming took 8 bases from V and 7 from J, leaving 11 bases between them. Germline CDR1 is WNHNN and CDR2 is SYGVQD (reference sequence). CDR3 length: 11 amino acids. Incomplete CDR3 DNA: TGCGCCAGCCTGTTCACGGGTGGC. It yields the protein CASLFTGG. The CDR3 as a whole reads CASLFTGGYTF.

This clone was counted ten times or more. The CDR3 end falls 3 residues outside the read, so it is completed with the germline J gene. The chain links TRBV2 to TRBJ1-2, with 7 nucleotides matching TRBD1. The germline V gene has CDR1 SNHLY and CDR2 FYNNEI. This CDR3 comprises 13 residues. CDR3 sequence reads: CASLLDRARGYTF. The covered CDR3 bases are TGTGCCAGTCTCCTCGACAGGGCTCGGGGC.

This clone was counted ten times or more. Coverage ceases 3 residues before the CDR3 finishes, and the germline J gene fills in the end. V gene TRBV9 combines with J gene TRBJ2-7; 8 positions agree with TRBD2. CDR1 and CDR2 from the germline V gene are SGDLS and YYNGEE. CDR3 size: 14 residues. V lost 4 bases to trimming and J lost 2 bases; unmatched junction nucleotides: 5. The CDR3 protein is CASSLTSDAYEQYF. CDR3 DNA (partial): TGTGCCAGCAGCCTGACTAGCGATGCCTACGAG. The full variable domain, in which reference TRBV9 and TRBJ2-7 provide the parts outside the CDR3, is DSGVTQTPKHLITATGQRVTLRCSPRSGDLSVYWYQQSLDQGLQFLIQYYNGEERAKGNILERFSAQQFPDLHSELNLSSLELGDSALYFCASSLTSDAYEQYFGPGTRLTVT.

This clone was recorded many times. The sequence runs out 3 residues before the end of the CDR3; the remainder is reconstructed from the germline J gene. The chain employs TRBV15 and TRBJ2-1; D is unresolved. Germline CDR1 reads LNHNV; CDR2 reads YYDKDF (reference sequence). The CDR3 loop spans 12 amino acids. V was shortened by 9 bases and J by 6 bases, with 12 bases between the two germline ends. CDR3 region: CATSILINEQFF. The sequenced CDR3 bases are TGTGCCACGTCAATCCTAATCAATGAG.

In this sample, this clone turned up many times. The read stops 3 residues short of the end of the CDR3; the missing end is completed from the germline J gene. The chain employs TRBV5-1 and TRBJ2-7, with 10 bases fitting TRBD1. The germline V gene has CDR1 SGHRS and CDR2 YFSETQ. The CDR3 has 14 amino acids. After removal of 3 bases from V and 2 bases from J, the junction contained 2 bases not matched to a gene. The sequenced part of the CDR3 DNA is TGCGCCAGCAGCTATGGACAGGGGGCCTACGAG. Its translation: CASSYGQGAYE. In full, the CDR3 reads CASSYGQGAYEQYF.

This clone was seen ten or more times. The missing CDR3 end, 3 residues past where the read stops, is filled in from the germline J gene. This chain joins TRBV7-9 and TRBJ2-6; 7 bases fit TRBD2. From germline, CDR1 is SEHNR and CDR2 FQNEAQ (reference sequence). The CDR3 extends over 15 amino acids. V gave up 2 bases and J gave up 4 bases; unmatched junction bases: 2. The CDR3 is CASSLQGGGANVLTF. The sequenced CDR3 bases are TGTGCCAGCAGCTTACAGGGAGGGGGGGCCAACGTC.

With regard to this clone: The CDR3 end falls 3 residues outside the read, so it is completed with the germline J gene. This chain uses TRBV6-2 or TRBV6-3 with TRBJ1-5; tentative D call: TRBD1 (5 bases). The CDR3 runs to 14 residues. Trimming took off 3 bases at V and 4 bases at J, with 10 bases between the two ends. Germline CDR1 and CDR2: MNHEY and SVGEGT. CDR3 sequence: CASSYPQGNQPQHF. CDR3 DNA, as far as it was read: TGTGCCAGCAGTTATCCTCAGGGAAATCAGCCC.

In its sample, this clone was seen many times. With the read ending 3 residues before the CDR3 end, the germline J gene is used to fill in that end. The gene calls are TRBV7-8 and TRBJ1-3; no reliable D call. The CDR3 loop spans 14 amino acids. V lost 5 bases to trimming and J lost 6 bases, with 14 bases between them. In germline, CDR1 is SGHVS, CDR2 FQNEAQ. This chain's CDR3 is CASSPRSSSNTIYF. The sequenced CDR3 bases are TGTGCCAGCAGCCCCCGTTCCAGTTCAAACACC.

At least ten counts were recorded for this clone. The read stops 3 residues short of the end of the CDR3; the missing end is completed from the germline J gene. This rearrangement joins TRBV7-3 to TRBJ2-7; maybe TRBD2 (6 bases). V lost 5 bases to trimming and J lost 0 bases, with 11 bases between them. The germline V gene has CDR1 SGHTA and CDR2 FQGTGA. The CDR3 spans 14 residues. CDR3: CASSRDSSSYEQYF. The sequenced part of the CDR3 DNA is TGTGCCAGCAGCCGGGACTCGAGCTCCTACGAG.

Note on this clone: With the read ending 3 residues before the CDR3 end, the germline J gene is used to fill in that end. The chain carries TRBV7-2 and TRBJ2-5, with 10 bases aligning to TRBD2. Germline assignment: CDR1 SGHTA and CDR2 FQGNSA. This CDR3 is built from 15 residues. V shed 8 bases, J shed 4 bases, and the junction held 10 bases outside the gene matches. The CDR3 sequence is CASLRTSGIPETQYF. Incomplete CDR3 DNA: TGTGCCAGCCTTCGAACTAGCGGGATCCCAGAGACC.

About this clone: The observed sequence ends 3 residues before the CDR3 terminus, with the missing tail filled in from the germline J gene. The chain recombines TRBV2 with TRBJ1-2; the match to TRBD1 covers 11 bases. Germline CDR1 SNHLY, CDR2 FYNNEI. The CDR3 length is 14 residues. V lost 3 bases and J lost 5; bases outside the gene matches: 2. The part of the CDR3 DNA that was read is TGTGCCAGCAGTGACGGACAGGGGGCGTATGGC. Amino acids: CASSDGQGAYG. The full CDR3 sequence reads CASSDGQGAYGYTF.

In its sample, this clone was seen many times. A read error may account for a junction end that differs from germline. Incomplete CDR3 DNA: TGCGCCAGCAGCCAAGACACTACAATGAATGAG. This sequence encodes CASSQDTTMNE. The CDR3 reads in full as CASSQDTTMNEQFF. The chain couples TRBV4-2 to TRBJ2-1; D gene uncertain. The read terminates 3 residues ahead of where the CDR3 ends, so the germline J gene completes it. Per germline, CDR1 LGHNA and CDR2 YNFKEQ. This CDR3 region has 14 residues.

This clone was counted at least ten times. The missing CDR3 end, 3 residues past where the read stops, is filled in from the germline J gene. This chain connects TRBV20-1 to TRBJ1-5, with D hard to call. Germline V gives CDR1 DFQATT, CDR2 SNEGSKA (reference sequence). Trimming left V 6 bases short and J 0 bases short, with 9 bases between. CDR3 length: 13 residues. CDR3 residues: CSASRDSNQPQHF. Incomplete CDR3 DNA: TGCAGTGCGTCCAGAGATAGCAATCAGCCC.

This clone was detected ten times or more. The DNA ends 3 residues before the CDR3 does, and the rest of the CDR3 is filled in from the germline J gene. V gene TRBV10-3 combines with J gene TRBJ2-5; 7 positions agree with TRBD2. The V and J ends lost 4 bases and 5 bases, in that order; junction bases with no gene match: 4. The CDR3 contains 13 residues. Germline V gene sequence: CDR1 ENHRY, CDR2 SYGVKD. The part of the CDR3 DNA that was read is TGTGCCATCAGTGGGACCGGGGGGGAGACC. It encodes CAISGTGGET. The full CDR3 protein reads CAISGTGGETQYF.

This clone turned up a few times. The CDR3 end falls 3 residues outside the read, so it is completed with the germline J gene. The rearrangement links TRBV2 to TRBJ1-5; 7 nucleotides match TRBD1. Germline CDR1 reads SNHLY; CDR2 reads FYNNEI. This CDR3 is built from 13 residues. The V segment lost 6 bases and the J segment 7 bases; nucleotides outside the gene matches: 6. CDR3 region: CASSEGAVQPQHF. The CDR3 bases that were read are TGTGCCAGCAGCGAGGGGGCCGTACAGCCC.